These T cell receptor beta chains were read from a single sample in a study of cytomegalovirus exposure and HLA in healthy donors. Clones were sequenced by immunoSEQ multiplex PCR, and TCRdb holds only the in-frame ones, with some missing. There are around 76,000 clones in the sample, with under 0.9% held by the top ten. The sequenced sample was PBMCs. These receptors came from a boy under 18 in good health and CMV-seronegative. The CDR3 runs from the conserved cysteine through the conserved F or W. The D gene is left open where the match is weak.

J | length | V | D | CDR3 | DNA
TRBJ1-1 | 15 | TRBV18 | TRBD1 | CASSPKTGGMIEAFF | TGTGCCAGCTCACCTAAGACAGGGGGCATGATCGAAGCTTTCTTT
TRBJ2-3 | 15 | TRBV4-1 | TRBD2 | CASSPLAGRGDTQYF | TGCGCCAGCAGCCCTTTAGCGGGGCGGGGAGATACGCAGTATTTT
TRBJ1-3 | 13 | TRBV13 | - | CASSLGNRNTIYF | TGTGCCAGCAGCTTAGGTAATCGGAACACCATATATTTT
TRBJ2-2 | 14 | TRBV30 | - | CAWKNRANTGELFF | TGTGCCTGGAAAAATCGCGCGAACACCGGGGAGCTGTTTTTT
TRBJ2-1 | 14 | TRBV7-9 | - | CASSLSLSYNEQFF | TGTGCCAGCAGCTTAAGCCTCTCCTACAATGAGCAGTTCTTC
TRBJ2-3 | 16 | TRBV9 | TRBD2 | CASSPRVAGITDTQYF | TGTGCCAGCAGCCCCAGGGTAGCGGGGATCACAGATACGCAGTATTTT
TRBJ2-5 | 15 | TRBV4-1 | TRBD2 | CASSQVGRLRETQYF | TGCGCCAGCAGCCAAGTCGGGAGGTTGCGAGAGACCCAGTACTTC
TRBJ2-3 | 16 | TRBV30 | - | CAWSVRWRGPSDTQYF | TGTGCCTGGAGTGTACGGTGGCGGGGACCCTCAGATACGCAGTATTTT
TRBJ2-3 | 12 | TRBV6-1 | - | CASSDRRDTQYF | TGTGCCAGCAGTGATCGGAGGGATACGCAGTATTTT
TRBJ1-1 | 14 | TRBV27 | TRBD1 | CASRGGTGGTEAFF | TGTGCCAGCAGGGGCGGGACAGGGGGGACTGAAGCTTTCTTT
TRBJ2-7 | 14 | TRBV27 | - | CASSQRTLDLEQYF | TGTGCCAGCAGTCAAAGAACACTAGACCTCGAGCAGTACTTC
TRBJ2-7 | 14 | TRBV29-1 | TRBD1 | CSVEKGTGVNEQYF | TGCAGCGTTGAAAAAGGGACAGGGGTCAACGAGCAGTACTTC
TRBJ1-5 | 14 | TRBV15 | - | CATSWGDSNQPQHF | TGTGCCACCAGTTGGGGAGATAGCAATCAGCCCCAGCATTTT
TRBJ2-1 | 19 | TRBV13 | TRBD2 | CASSPRYLTSSGSPNEQFF | TGTGCCAGCAGCCCCCGATATCTGACTAGCAGCGGGAGTCCCAATGAGCAGTTCTTC
TRBJ2-1 | 15 | TRBV19 | TRBD2 | CASSMGEGVPNEQFF | TGTGCCAGTAGTATGGGGGAGGGAGTCCCCAATGAGCAGTTCTTC
TRBJ2-5 | 16 | TRBV15 | TRBD2 | CATSRPGLAYQETQYF | TGTGCCACCAGCAGACCGGGACTAGCGTACCAAGAGACCCAGTACTTC
TRBJ1-1 | 15 | TRBV30 | TRBD1 | CAGSALTGKRTEAFF | TGTGCCGGGAGTGCTTTGACAGGGAAGCGCACTGAAGCTTTCTTT
TRBJ2-7 | 14 | TRBV5-4 | - | CASSPSEGGYEQYF | TGTGCCAGCAGCCCTTCAGAGGGCGGGTACGAGCAGTACTTC
TRBJ2-7 | 16 | TRBV4-2 | TRBD1 | CASSHSSGTGAYEQYF | TGTGCCAGCAGCCACTCATCCGGGACAGGAGCCTACGAGCAGTACTTC
TRBJ1-4 | 14 | TRBV7-2 | TRBD1 | CASSLYQGGEKLFF | TGTGCCAGCAGCTTATATCAGGGGGGTGAAAAACTGTTTTTT
TRBJ1-2 | 13 | TRBV7-6 | - | CASSQTSAYGYTF | TGTGCCAGCAGCCAGACATCCGCCTATGGCTACACCTTC
TRBJ1-1 | 13 | TRBV19 | - | CASSIGRDTEAFF | TGTGCCAGTAGTATAGGTCGGGACACTGAAGCTTTCTTT
TRBJ2-2 | 14 | TRBV13 | TRBD1 | CASSRDRVNGELFF | TGTGCCAGCAGCCGGGACAGGGTAAACGGGGAGCTGTTTTTT
TRBJ1-3 | 15 | TRBV5-5 | - | CASSFTGLSGNTIYF | TGTGCCAGCAGCTTTACAGGGTTGAGTGGAAACACCATATATTTT
TRBJ2-7 | 13 | TRBV27 | TRBD2 | CASTPGLASEQYF | TGTGCCAGCACCCCGGGACTAGCAAGCGAGCAGTACTTC
TRBJ2-3 | 15 | TRBV5-1 | - | CASSLDVSGTDTQYF | TGCGCCAGCAGCTTGGACGTCTCGGGGACAGATACGCAGTATTTT
TRBJ1-2 | 14 | TRBV19 | - | CASSIVGTNYGYTF | TGTGCCAGTAGTATAGTTGGCACTAACTATGGCTACACCTTC
TRBJ2-7 | 15 | TRBV5-1 | TRBD2 | CASSLGGSGAYEQYF | TGCGCCAGCAGCTTGGGGGGTAGCGGGGCCTACGAGCAGTACTTC
TRBJ1-4 | 13 | TRBV18 | - | CASSPSEDSKLFF | TGTGCCAGCTCACCTTCCGAGGACTCCAAACTGTTTTTT
TRBJ2-7 | 12 | TRBV25-1 | - | CASSDRTYEQYF | TGTGCCAGCAGTGATCGGACTTACGAGCAGTACTTC
TRBJ2-5 | 14 | TRBV18 | TRBD2 | CASSRLAVGETQYF | TGTGCCAGCTCACGACTAGCCGTCGGGGAGACCCAGTACTTC
TRBJ1-2 | 13 | TRBV19 | - | CASSMWEDYGYTF | TGTGCCAGTAGTATGTGGGAGGACTATGGCTACACCTTC
TRBJ2-5 | 16 | TRBV4-2 | TRBD2 | CASSQDPAGGVETQYF | TGTGCCAGCAGCCAAGATCCAGCGGGAGGAGTGGAGACCCAGTACTTC
TRBJ2-7 | 14 | TRBV28 | - | CASSLQRPSYEQYF | TGTGCCAGCAGTTTACAGCGGCCCTCCTACGAGCAGTACTTC
TRBJ2-1 | 16 | TRBV5-1 | TRBD2 | CASSLEPAGGPNEQFF | TGCGCCAGCAGCTTGGAGCCAGCGGGAGGGCCCAATGAGCAGTTCTTC
TRBJ2-1 | 18 | TRBV5-1 | TRBD2 | CASSLAWLAGVSYNEQFF | TGCGCCAGCAGCTTGGCTTGGCTAGCGGGAGTATCCTACAATGAGCAGTTCTTC
TRBJ1-2 | 15 | TRBV5-6 | - | CASSLVERANYGYTF | TGTGCCAGCAGCTTGGTAGAGAGAGCTAACTATGGCTACACCTTC
TRBJ1-2 | 14 | TRBV5-4 | - | CASSFVGRGSGYTF | TGTGCCAGCAGCTTTGTCGGCAGAGGAAGTGGCTACACCTTC
TRBJ1-1 | 13 | TRBV29-1 | TRBD1 | CSVATGGVAEAFF | TGCAGCGTAGCAACAGGGGGCGTTGCTGAAGCTTTCTTT
TRBJ1-4 | 14 | TRBV30 | - | CAWTLERGSEKLFF | TGTGCCTGGACCTTAGAAAGGGGAAGTGAAAAACTGTTTTTT
TRBJ2-5 | 14 | TRBV6-1 | TRBD1 | CASSQWDRQETQYF | TGTGCCAGCAGTCAGTGGGACAGACAAGAGACCCAGTACTTC
TRBJ2-1 | 14 | TRBV27 | - | CASQSGVPGNEQFF | TGTGCCAGCCAGTCAGGGGTTCCCGGGAATGAGCAGTTCTTC
TRBJ1-4 | 16 | TRBV19 | - | CASSGSYWGTNEKLFF | TGTGCCAGTAGTGGGAGTTACTGGGGAACTAATGAAAAACTGTTTTTT
TRBJ1-1 | 14 | TRBV29-1 | - | CSVVGTLMNTEAFF | TGCAGCGTTGTGGGGACACTTATGAACACTGAAGCTTTCTTT
TRBJ1-5 | 14 | TRBV15 | - | CATSRDSGNQPQHF | TGTGCCACCAGCAGAGATTCCGGCAATCAGCCCCAGCATTTT
TRBJ1-1 | 15 | TRBV5-6 | - | CASSYLVFRNTEAFF | TGTGCCAGCAGCTACCTCGTCTTCAGGAACACTGAAGCTTTCTTT
TRBJ1-1 | 11 | TRBV29-1 | - | CSAGREAEAFF | TGCAGCGCAGGGCGGGAAGCTGAAGCTTTCTTT
TRBJ2-5 | 13 | TRBV5-1 | - | CASSLASEETQYF | TGCGCCAGCAGCTTGGCCAGCGAAGAGACCCAGTACTTC
TRBJ1-2 | 18 | TRBV27 | TRBD1 | CASSSLPDRGYILGGYTF | TGTGCCAGCAGTTCCCTCCCGGACAGGGGGTATATCCTGGGGGGCTACACCTTC
TRBJ2-2 | 16 | TRBV5-1 | TRBD2 | CASSSGLAGGTGELFF | TGCGCCAGCAGCTCCGGACTAGCGGGAGGGACCGGGGAGCTGTTTTTT
TRBJ2-7 | 15 | TRBV5-4 | TRBD1 | CASSSRKQGAYEQYF | TGTGCCAGCAGCTCACGAAAACAGGGGGCCTACGAGCAGTACTTC
TRBJ1-1 | 16 | TRBV18 | - | CASSPRRGFENTEAFF | TGTGCCAGCTCACCCCGTCGGGGGTTCGAGAACACTGAAGCTTTCTTT
TRBJ2-5 | 13 | TRBV29-1 | TRBD1 | CSVEGQGKETQYF | TGCAGCGTTGAGGGACAGGGGAAAGAGACCCAGTACTTC
TRBJ2-7 | 15 | TRBV4-1 | - | CASAEDWPTSYEQYF | TGCGCCAGCGCCGAGGATTGGCCCACCTCCTACGAGCAGTACTTC
TRBJ2-2 | 14 | TRBV10-3 | - | CAISDSDKAGELFF | TGTGCCATCAGTGATTCGGACAAAGCCGGGGAGCTGTTTTTT